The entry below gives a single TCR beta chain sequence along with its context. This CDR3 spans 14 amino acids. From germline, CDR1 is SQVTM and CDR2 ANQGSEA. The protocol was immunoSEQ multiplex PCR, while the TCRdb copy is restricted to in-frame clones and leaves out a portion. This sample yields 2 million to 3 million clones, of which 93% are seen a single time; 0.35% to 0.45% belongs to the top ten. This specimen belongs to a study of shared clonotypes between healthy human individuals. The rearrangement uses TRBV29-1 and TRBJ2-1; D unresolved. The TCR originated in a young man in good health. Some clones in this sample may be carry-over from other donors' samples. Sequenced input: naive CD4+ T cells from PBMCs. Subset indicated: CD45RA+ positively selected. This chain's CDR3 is CGVRLGSPYNEQFF. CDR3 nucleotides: TGCGGAGTGAGATTGGGGTCCCCCTACAATGAGCAGTTCTTC.